Reported below is one T cell receptor (beta chain). Its target is not known. This specimen belongs to a study of OX40 agonist ivuxolimab in advanced cancers. About the study: The study gave patients intravenous ivuxolimab at 0.01 to 10 mg/kg every 2 weeks. Two cutaneous melanoma patients and one hepatocellular carcinoma patient, three in all, had partial responses. Study-wide results and limits: The study observed clonal expansion of CD4+ and CD8+ blood T cells by week 6 at 0.1 to 3.0 mg/kg.

Measured with immunoSEQ multiplex PCR; TCRdb has only the in-frame clones, and not every one. The sample shows tens of thousands of clones, more than 85% of them seen only once. Germline V gene lookup returns CDR1 SGHRS and CDR2 YFSETQ. The ends lost 8 bases at V and 5 bases at J; junction bases unmatched: 7. This CDR3 comprises 12 residues. This receptor was taken from an adult with an advanced solid tumor such as melanoma, head and neck, liver or kidney cancer. V usage is TRBV5-1 and J usage is TRBJ2-7, with 7 bases fitting TRBD1. The specimen was CD4+ or CD8+ T cells sorted from blood, collected in a trial of the OX40 agonist ivuxolimab. In DNA, the CDR3 is TGCGCCAGTCGACAGGGCACCGACGAGCAGTACTTC. Translating it yields CASRQGTDEQYF.